These 14 T cell receptor beta chains share one sample of origin, sequenced in a study of cytomegalovirus exposure and HLA in healthy donors. Vbeta (60) and Jbeta (13) primers were used in the PCR. The method was immunoSEQ multiplex PCR; TCRdb's version includes in-frame clones alone and lacks a portion of them. The data show 150,000 to 200,000 clones, with roughly 79% seen just once and 4.9% held by the top ten. The sequenced sample consisted of PBMCs. The receptors were gathered from a woman between 18 and 30 years old in good health and CMV-seropositive.

This chain connects TRBV6-5 to TRBJ2-1; the D gene is possibly TRBD1 (5 bases). The CDR3 is made up of 15 amino acids. Per germline, CDR1 MNHEY and CDR2 SVGAGI. The V and J ends lost 2 bases and 7 bases respectively, with 15 bases between them. The CDR3 nucleotides are TGTGCCAGCAGTTACATTCTCGACAGCCATAATGAGCAGTTCTTC. Translating gives CASSYILDSHNEQFF.

This clone has more than one count but fewer than ten. CDR3 amino acids: CAISELVPGYEQYF. The CDR3 DNA follows: TGTGCCATCAGTGAGCTAGTTCCGGGCTACGAGCAGTACTTC. The V call is TRBV10-3, the J call TRBJ2-7; D ambiguous. The CDR3 loop spans 14 amino acids. Germline CDR1 and CDR2: ENHRY and SYGVKD. Trimming stripped 2 bases from V and 3 bases from J, with 11 bases between.

V gene TRBV5-6 combines with J gene TRBJ1-4; 8 bases are a match to TRBD1. Unmatched junction bases numbered 8, after V lost 3 bases and J lost 7 bases. Per germline, CDR1 SGHDT and CDR2 YYEEEE. The CDR3 is 15 residues long. CDR3 bases: TGTGCCAGCAGCTCGTTACAGGGGGAAGTTGAAAAACTGTTTTTT. Translation gives CASSSLQGEVEKLFF.

This clone came up once. This chain connects TRBV2 to TRBJ2-5, with TRBD2 matching over 9 bases. The germline V gene encodes CDR1 SNHLY and CDR2 FYNNEI. The CDR3 covers 17 residues. The V segment lost 4 bases and the J segment 3 bases; nucleotides outside the gene matches: 12. In nucleotides, the CDR3 is TGTGCCAGCAGTGTGGGCGGGGGGGTCGTGGGAAAAGAGACCCAGTACTTC. It codes for CASSVGGGVVGKETQYF.

The chain joins TRBV6-5 to TRBJ1-2; D is undetermined. The CDR3 runs 13 residues. Trimming removed 2 bases from V and 5 bases from J, with 9 bases in between. Looked up from germline, CDR1 is MNHEY and CDR2 is SVGAGI. The CDR3, as DNA: TGTGCCAGCAGTTACGCGTCGAGTTATGGCTACACCTTC. Translation: CASSYASSYGYTF.

On this clone itself: Mismatch with germline at one junction end may stem from a read error. The chain couples TRBV7-7 to TRBJ2-2; D is unclear. Germline CDR1 and CDR2: SSHAT and FNYEAQ (reference sequence). This CDR3 has 15 amino acids. This CDR3 reads CASSFLEANTGELFF. For the CDR3, the DNA is TGTGCTAGCAGCTTTTTAGAGGCGAACACCGGGGAGCTGTTTTTT.

J is TRBJ2-7 and V is TRBV6-5; 15 nucleotides line up with TRBD2. The junction had 2 bases not matched to a gene; V was cut back by 2 bases and J by 6 bases. The CDR3 is 15 amino acids. The germline CDR1 and CDR2 sequences are MNHEY and SVGAGI. In nucleotides, the CDR3 is TGTGCCAGCAGTTACAGGACTAGCGGGGGGGCCGAGCAGTACTTC. Protein sequence: CASSYRTSGGAEQYF.

The chain uses TRBV15 and TRBJ1-2; no definite D call. The CDR3 has 12 amino acids. The V end was cut by 0 bases, the J end by 10 bases, with 9 bases between. Germline CDR1 and CDR2: LNHNV and YYDKDF (reference sequence). The CDR3 DNA follows: TGTGCCACCAGCAGAGATTTGCACTTCTACACCTTC. Amino acid sequence: CATSRDLHFYTF. The variable domain in full, completed from reference TRBV15 and TRBJ1-2, reads DAMVIQNPRYQVTQFGKPVTLSCSQTLNHNVMYWYQQKSSQAPKLLFHYYDKDFNNEADTPDNFQSRRPNTSFCFLDIRSPGLGDTAMYLCATSRDLHFYTFGSGTRLTVV.

The J gene is TRBJ1-6, the V gene TRBV13; maybe TRBD1 (6 bases). This CDR3 contains 14 residues. CDR1 and CDR2 from the germline V gene are PRHDT and FYEKMQ (reference sequence). Trimming pared 8 bases from V and 7 bases from J, leaving 15 bases between. The CDR3 protein is CASQTGDINSPLHF. The DNA for the CDR3 is TGTGCCAGCCAGACCGGGGACATCAATTCACCCCTCCACTTT. The whole variable domain, remainder taken from reference TRBV13 and TRBJ1-6, is AAGVIQSPRHLIKEKRETATLKCYPIPRHDTVYWYQQGPGQDPQFLISFYEKMQSDKGSIPDRFSAQQFSDYHSELNMSSLELGDSALYFCASQTGDINSPLHFGNGTRLTVT.

This rearrangement joins TRBV28 to TRBJ2-1; D is perhaps TRBD1 (6 bases). V lost 6 bases to trimming and J lost 5 bases, with 11 bases between them. This CDR3 contains 13 residues. Germline V gene lookup returns CDR1 MDHEN and CDR2 SYDVKM. The CDR3 sequence is CASRRQANNEQFF. The CDR3 region has the DNA TGTGCCAGCAGAAGACAGGCAAACAATGAGCAGTTCTTC.

This clone was recorded only once. The chain has TRBV19 and TRBJ1-2; possible D gene TRBD1, 6 bases. Per the germline V gene, CDR1 is LNHDA and CDR2 is SQIVND (reference sequence). There are 12 residues in the CDR3. Trimming stripped 4 bases from V and 7 bases from J, with 10 bases between. The CDR3 here is CASSREGGGYTF. The CDR3 DNA sequence: TGTGCCAGTAGTAGGGAAGGGGGTGGCTACACCTTC.

This chain uses TRBV27 with TRBJ2-7; TRBD1 is a possible D gene (6 bases). The CDR3 has 14 residues. CDR1 is MNHEY and CDR2 is SMNVEV in the germline V gene (reference sequence). Trimming pared 5 bases from V and 1 base from J, leaving 12 bases between. CDR3 nucleotides: TGTGCCAGCAGTACCGGGACAACTTCCTACGAGCAGTACTTC. Translating gives CASSTGTTSYEQYF.

The chain couples TRBV27 to TRBJ1-6, with D tentatively TRBD1 (5 bases). Trimming took 5 bases from V and 10 from J, leaving 21 bases between them. Germline V gene data show CDR1 as MNHEY and CDR2 as SMNVEV (reference sequence). The CDR3 totals 16 residues. As DNA, the CDR3 is TGTGCCAGCAGTCCCCTAACGGGGGTTGGATACTCACCCCTCCACTTT. Translated: CASSPLTGVGYSPLHF.

V usage is TRBV7-2 and J usage is TRBJ1-1, with 9 bases that match TRBD1. The length of the CDR3 is 15 residues. With V trimmed by 4 bases and J by 3 bases, 6 bases remained unmatched. Germline V CDR1 and CDR2: SGHTA, FQGNSA. DNA for the CDR3: TGTGCCAGCAGCTGGACAGGGGTTAGGGACACTGAAGCTTTCTTT. Protein product: CASSWTGVRDTEAFF.